This paragraph reports one TCR beta chain. Its antigen is still unknown. No base quality information exists; no much larger clone differs at one position. Receptors were amplified or captured by the immunoSEQ multiplex PCR assay. RNA was extracted from all samples and reverse transcribed into cDNA, which served as template for TCR sequencing. First-strand cDNA was synthesized using SuperScript III with a 2:1 mix of oligo-dT and random hexamers. A synthetic immune receptor repertoire was used to assess amplification bias, and residual bias was removed computationally. Under the source paper's analysis protocol: Raw reads were preprocessed to remove errors, and CDR3 was defined by IMGT conventions from the conserved cysteine to phenylalanine. Clonality was computed as 1 minus the Shannon entropy, with the entropy normalized by log2 of the number of productive unique TCRs. Whether each scalp clone was CD4 or CD8 was inferred by checking scalp TCRbeta sequences against the CD4 and CD8 repertoires from sorted blood. The immuneACCESS repertoire file appears here via TCRdb, limited to in-frame rearrangements. These files lack a portion of the clones; in checked studies, under half of the deficit traces to unresolved V genes, and the cause of the others is not known. The D gene and trimming were derived from the DNA, and the V and J assignments and clone size from that table. Recorded for this sample are under 250,000 clones; under 75% of them occurred a single time. The ten most abundant clones make up 1.6% of the sample.

The sample's time point label, in plain terms: around 4 weeks on oral tofacitinib. Explained via the paper, the treatment or condition label denotes: oral pan-JAK inhibitor, 5-10 mg twice daily. From alopecia areata patients, peripheral blood was collected along with lesional scalp punch biopsies. After PBMCs were isolated by density centrifugation and stained for CD3, CD4 and CD8, a FACSAria was used to sort CD4+ and CD8+ T cells. These data belong to a study of CD8+ T cells in alopecia areata (dated by TCRdb to between 2018 and 2020). Regarding the complete study: Treated patients were enrolled in an open-label pilot trial of oral tofacitinib at 5 to 10 mg twice daily for moderate-to-severe alopecia areata. Patients received tofacitinib for 6 to 18 months and were then followed off drug for 6 months to check for delayed response and recurrence. Disease severity in treated patients was measured with the SALT score, which quantifies the percentage of affected scalp surface area. The study used high-throughput TCRbeta sequencing to examine T cell clonal expansion in alopecia areata, in both the C3H/HeJ mouse model and human patients. On the human side, TCRbeta sequencing was run on scalp tissue and on sorted CD4+ and CD8+ peripheral blood T cells from healthy controls and from alopecia areata patients with either patchy or totalis/universalis disease. Tofacitinib-treated patients had biopsies at baseline and at 4 and 24 weeks of treatment, with a later scalp biopsy in several patients. Clonality in the scalp was compared among normal scalp (n=4), patchy alopecia areata scalp (n=8), and alopecia totalis/universalis scalp (n=8). RNA came from the PAXgene miRNA kit for fixed scalp, the miRNeasy kit for PBMCs, and the RNeasy kit for mouse skin. immunoSEQ multiplex PCR using 35 Vbeta forward primers and 13 Jbeta reverse primers was used to amplify TCRbeta CDR3 regions. General findings and caveats noted by the study authors: Many expanded lesional clones were found to persist in scalp and blood during tofacitinib treatment, and relapse after treatment cessation may be partly explained by this persistence. Unlike mouse skin, where gammadelta T cells dominate, normal human skin contains resident alphabeta T cells that get sequenced too, which complicates analysis of the scalp TCR repertoire. Scalp clonality and the number of expanded CD8+ clones among the top 100 scalp clones were significantly decreased by tofacitinib. Because the treated cohort was small and had only one nonresponder, larger studies are needed to examine links between baseline CD8+ expansion and response. Compared with normal scalp, lesional scalp, particularly in alopecia totalis/universalis, had higher clonality and more expanded CD8+ clones, which suggests antigenic drive. TCR sequences shared between patients were less clear than in mice, possibly partly because of HLA diversity in the patient population.

CDR1 and CDR2 are drawn from the germline V gene: LGHNA, YSLEER. Relative to germline, V is 2 bases shorter and J is 10 bases shorter, with 6 bases between their ends. From cysteine to phenylalanine, the CDR3 is 12 amino acids long. Just the 36-base CDR3 DNA is kept, in frame starting at base 1. This TCR derives from a human donor with alopecia areata. The rearrangement combines TRBV4-3 with TRBJ1-6; no confident D gene assignment can be made. This specimen consisted of CD4+ T cells sorted from blood, obtained at week 4, from a patient treated with tofacitinib. The nucleotides read TGCGCCAGCAGCCAACCAAGATCACCCCTCCACTTT. This translates into CASSQPRSPLHF.